This T cell receptor (beta chain) was sequenced for a study of cytomegalovirus exposure and HLA in healthy donors. Study-level background: Assignment to the Caucasian-associated ancestry cluster applied to approximately 79% of the approximately 400 genotyped donors. Regarding the study as a whole: It was fewer than 200 TCR beta chains that were listed as cytomegalovirus-associated.

Both 60 Vbeta primers and 13 Jbeta primers went into the PCR. Here immunoSEQ multiplex PCR was the method, and the copy in TCRdb shows in-frame clones only, minus some. The data contain approximately 140,000 clones, approximately 71% of them singletons. As to this clone: Antigen specificity is unknown.

The CDR3 extends over 17 amino acids. Germline CDR1 reads SGDLS; CDR2 reads YYNGEE. V was shortened by 0 bases and J by 1 base, with 13 bases between the two germline ends. Material for sequencing was PBMCs. The chain links TRBV9 to TRBJ2-2, with a weak D call TRBD2 (6 bases). The sequence came from a man aged 35 to 55 in good health and CMV-seronegative. The CDR3 nucleotides read TGTGCCAGCAGCGTAGCATTGGCGGGGCTGAACACCGGGGAGCTGTTTTTT. It translates to CASSVALAGLNTGELFF.